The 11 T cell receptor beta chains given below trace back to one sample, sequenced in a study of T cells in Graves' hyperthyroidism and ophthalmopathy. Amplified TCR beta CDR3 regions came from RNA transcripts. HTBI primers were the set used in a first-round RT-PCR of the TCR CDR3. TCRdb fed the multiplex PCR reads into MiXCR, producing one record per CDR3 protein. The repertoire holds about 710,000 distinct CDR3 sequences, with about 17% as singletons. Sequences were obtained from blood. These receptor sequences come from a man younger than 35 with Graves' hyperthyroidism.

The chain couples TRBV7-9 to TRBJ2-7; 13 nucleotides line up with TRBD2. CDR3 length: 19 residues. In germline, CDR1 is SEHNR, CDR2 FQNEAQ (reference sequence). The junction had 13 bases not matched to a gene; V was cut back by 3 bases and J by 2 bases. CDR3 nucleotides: TGTGCCAGCAGCTTCCTACCCGGGACTAGCGGGAAATCCCCCTACGAGCAGTACTTC. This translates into CASSFLPGTSGKSPYEQYF.

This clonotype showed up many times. The CDR3 here is CASVGSQYTEAFF. The CDR3 nucleotides are TGTGCCAGCGTCGGCAGTCAGTACACTGAAGCTTTCTTT. The V gene is TRBV2, the J gene TRBJ1-1; D unresolved. V lost 8 bases, J lost 3 bases, and 13 bases lay in between. Germline CDR1 SNHLY, CDR2 FYNNEI. This CDR3 contains 13 residues.

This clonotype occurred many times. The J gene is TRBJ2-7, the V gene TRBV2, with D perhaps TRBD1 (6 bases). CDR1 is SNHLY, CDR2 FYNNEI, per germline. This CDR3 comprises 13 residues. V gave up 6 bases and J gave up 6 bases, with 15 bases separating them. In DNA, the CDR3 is TGTGCCAGCAGCGCACCAGGGGTTGCCGAGCAGTACTTC. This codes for CASSAPGVAEQYF.

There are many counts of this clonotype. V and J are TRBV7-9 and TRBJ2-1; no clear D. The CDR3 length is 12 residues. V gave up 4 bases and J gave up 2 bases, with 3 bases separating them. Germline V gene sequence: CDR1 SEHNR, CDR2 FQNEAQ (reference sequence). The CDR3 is CASSSTYNEQFF. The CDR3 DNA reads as TGTGCCAGCAGCTCGACCTACAATGAGCAGTTCTTC.

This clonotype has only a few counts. CDR3 nucleotides: TGTGCCAGCAGCTTAAACCCCCAACTAGCGGGAGACTACGAGCAGTACTTC. Encoded protein: CASSLNPQLAGDYEQYF. The V gene is TRBV7-2, the J gene TRBJ2-7; 11 positions match TRBD2. V shed 2 bases and J 3 bases; nucleotides not matched to a gene: 9. Germline V lookup: CDR1 SGHTA, CDR2 FQGNSA. CDR3 length: 17 amino acids.

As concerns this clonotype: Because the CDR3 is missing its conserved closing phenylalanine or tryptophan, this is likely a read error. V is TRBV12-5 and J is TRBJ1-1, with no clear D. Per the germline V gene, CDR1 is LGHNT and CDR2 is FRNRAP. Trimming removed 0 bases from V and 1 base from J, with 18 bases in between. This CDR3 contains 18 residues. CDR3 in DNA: TGTGCTAGTGGTTTGGTCCGGACGGGAGGGTTTAGGAACACTGAAGCTTTCCTT. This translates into CASGLVRTGGFRNTEAFL.

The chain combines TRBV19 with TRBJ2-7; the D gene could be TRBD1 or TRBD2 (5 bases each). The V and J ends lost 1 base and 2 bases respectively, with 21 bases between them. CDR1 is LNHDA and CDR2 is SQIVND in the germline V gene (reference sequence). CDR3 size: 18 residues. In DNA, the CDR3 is TGTGCCAGTAGTATAGTCTGGTCGGGACCCACGCGCCCCTACGAGCAGTACTTC. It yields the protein CASSIVWSGPTRPYEQYF.

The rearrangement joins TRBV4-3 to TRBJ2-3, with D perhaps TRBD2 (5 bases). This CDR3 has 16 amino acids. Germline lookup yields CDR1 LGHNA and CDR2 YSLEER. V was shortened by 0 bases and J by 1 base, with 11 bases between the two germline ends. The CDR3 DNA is TGCGCCAGCAGCCAAGATTCGGCTAGCCGCACAGATACGCAGTATTTT. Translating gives CASSQDSASRTDTQYF.

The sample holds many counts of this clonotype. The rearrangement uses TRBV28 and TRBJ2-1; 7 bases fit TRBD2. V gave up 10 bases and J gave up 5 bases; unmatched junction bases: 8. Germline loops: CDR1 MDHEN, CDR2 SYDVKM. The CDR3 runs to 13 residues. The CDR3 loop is CAIRGSSDNEQFF. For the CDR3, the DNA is TGTGCCATTCGCGGGAGTTCGGACAATGAGCAGTTCTTC.

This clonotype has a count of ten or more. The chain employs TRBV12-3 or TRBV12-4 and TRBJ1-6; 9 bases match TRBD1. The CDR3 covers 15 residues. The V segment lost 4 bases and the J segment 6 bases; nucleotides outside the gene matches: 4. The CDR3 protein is CASSYRTGVNSPLHF. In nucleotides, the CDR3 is TGTGCCAGCAGTTATAGGACAGGGGTTAATTCACCCCTCCACTTT.

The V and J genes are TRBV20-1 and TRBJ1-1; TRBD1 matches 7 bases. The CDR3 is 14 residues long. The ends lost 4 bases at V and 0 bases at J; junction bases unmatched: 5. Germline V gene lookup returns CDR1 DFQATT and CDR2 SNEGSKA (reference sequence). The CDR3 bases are TGCAGTGCTACCCTACAGGGGATGAACACTGAAGCTTTCTTT. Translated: CSATLQGMNTEAFF.